The present entry profiles one T cell receptor beta chain with its context. Its antigen is still unknown. MiXCR, applied by TCRdb to the reads, yields one record per CDR3 protein. The sample includes approximately 990,000 distinct CDR3 sequences, around 30% of them seen just once. The data belong to a study of T cell repertoires in cytomegalovirus infection. Trimming pared 3 bases from V and 3 bases from J, leaving 10 bases between. Germline V gene sequence: CDR1 SNHLY, CDR2 FYNNEI. The CDR3 extends over 14 amino acids. The origin of this receptor is a human donor in good health (CMV status not recorded). Some clones in this sample may be carry-over from other donors' samples. The chain carries TRBV2 and TRBJ2-3; D tentatively reads TRBD1 or TRBD2 (5 bases each). This specimen consisted of cultured CD8+ T cells from PBMCs, obtained from culture after CMV antigen stimulation. CDR3 in DNA: TGTGCCAGCAGTGACCCCGGGGCGACAGATACGCAGTATTTT. Translated, it gives CASSDPGATDTQYF. Together with reference TRBV2 and TRBJ2-3, the CDR3 gives the full variable domain: EPEVTQTPSHQVTQMGQEVILRCVPISNHLYFYWYRQILGQKVEFLVSFYNNEISEKSEIFDDQFSVERPDGSNFTLKIRSTKLEDSAMYFCASSDPGATDTQYFGPGTRLTVL.